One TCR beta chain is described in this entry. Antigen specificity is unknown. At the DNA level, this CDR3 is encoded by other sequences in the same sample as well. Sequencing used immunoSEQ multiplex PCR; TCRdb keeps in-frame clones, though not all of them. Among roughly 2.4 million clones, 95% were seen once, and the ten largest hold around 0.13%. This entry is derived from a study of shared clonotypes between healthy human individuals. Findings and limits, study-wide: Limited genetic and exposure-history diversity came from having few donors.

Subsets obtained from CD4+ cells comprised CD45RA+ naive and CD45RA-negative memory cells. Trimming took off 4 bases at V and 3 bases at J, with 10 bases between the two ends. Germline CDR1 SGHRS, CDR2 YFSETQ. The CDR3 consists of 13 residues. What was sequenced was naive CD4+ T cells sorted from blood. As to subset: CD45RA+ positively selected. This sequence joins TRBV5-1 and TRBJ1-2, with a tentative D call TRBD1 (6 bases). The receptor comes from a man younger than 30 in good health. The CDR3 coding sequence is TGCGCCAGCAGCCAACAGGGAGACTATGGCTACACCTTC. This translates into CASSQQGDYGYTF.